The present entry profiles one T cell receptor beta chain with its context. Its antigen remains unknown. The data were produced by immunoSEQ multiplex PCR, yet TCRdb's version contains in-frame clones alone and is incomplete. The table shows roughly 58,000 clones, with approximately 80% occurring only once. The data are from a study of T cells in localized non-small cell lung cancer. Study outcomes and limitations: A median of roughly 52 of the top 100 tumor clones appeared in adjacent lung, which was paired and uninvolved. The highest T cell clonality was in uninvolved adjacent lung, above tumor. An association was observed between higher blood T cell density and longer overall survival. Without multi-region sequencing, intratumor heterogeneity could not be excluded.

This clonotype was sampled from a man aged 35 to 70 with stage II lung adenocarcinoma. The sample here was PBMCs, taken before any cancer treatment.

CDR3 residues: CASSRDEKLFF. As DNA, the CDR3 is TGTGCCAGCAGCCGGGATGAAAAACTGTTTTTT. The rearrangement joins TRBV5-6 to TRBJ1-4, with D unclear. The CDR3 is 11 residues long. From germline, CDR1 is SGHDT and CDR2 YYEEEE. V lost 4 bases to trimming and J lost 6 bases, with 4 bases between them. Looking up the rest from reference TRBV5-6 and TRBJ1-4 gives the full variable domain: DAGVTQSPTHLIKTRGQQVTLRCSPKSGHDTVSWYQQALGQGPQFIFQYYEEEERQRGNFPDRFSGHQFPNYSSELNVNALLLGDSALYLCASSRDEKLFFGSGTQLSVL.